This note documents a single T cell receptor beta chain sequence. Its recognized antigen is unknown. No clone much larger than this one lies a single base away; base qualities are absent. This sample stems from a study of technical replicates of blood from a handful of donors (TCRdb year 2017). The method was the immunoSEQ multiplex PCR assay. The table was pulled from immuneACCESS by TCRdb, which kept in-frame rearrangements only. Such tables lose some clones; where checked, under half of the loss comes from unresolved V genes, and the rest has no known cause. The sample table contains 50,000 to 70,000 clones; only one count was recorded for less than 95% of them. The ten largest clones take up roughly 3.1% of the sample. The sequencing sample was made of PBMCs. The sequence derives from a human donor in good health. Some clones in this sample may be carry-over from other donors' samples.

CDR3 protein: CSGVYGTGELFF. DNA sequence: TGCAGCGGTGTCTACGGCACCGGGGAGCTGTTTTTT. The rearrangement combines TRBV29-1 with TRBJ2-2; no confident D gene assignment can be made. Via the germline V gene, CDR1 is SQVTM and CDR2 ANQGSEA. V is clipped by 7 bases and J by 4 bases, and the sequence between their germline boundaries is 10 bases long. From the cysteine up to the phenylalanine, the CDR3 has a length of 12 residues. The retained sequence is limited to the CDR3, 36 bases, with the frame set at the first base.